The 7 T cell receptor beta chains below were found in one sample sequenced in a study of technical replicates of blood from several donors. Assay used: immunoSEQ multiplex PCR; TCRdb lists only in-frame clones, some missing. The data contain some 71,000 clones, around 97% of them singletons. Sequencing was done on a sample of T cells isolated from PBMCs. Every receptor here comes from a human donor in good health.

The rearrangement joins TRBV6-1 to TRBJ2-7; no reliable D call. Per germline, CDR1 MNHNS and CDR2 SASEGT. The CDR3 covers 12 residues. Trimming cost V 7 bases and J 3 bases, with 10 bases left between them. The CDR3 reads CASIKANYEQYF. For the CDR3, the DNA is TGTGCCAGCATAAAAGCGAACTACGAGCAGTACTTC.

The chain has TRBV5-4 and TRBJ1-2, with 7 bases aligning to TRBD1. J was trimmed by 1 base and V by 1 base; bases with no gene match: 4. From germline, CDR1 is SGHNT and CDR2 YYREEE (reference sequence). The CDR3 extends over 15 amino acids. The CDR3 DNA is TGTGCCAGCAGCTTGATAGACAGGGATAACTATGGCTACACCTTC. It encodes CASSLIDRDNYGYTF.

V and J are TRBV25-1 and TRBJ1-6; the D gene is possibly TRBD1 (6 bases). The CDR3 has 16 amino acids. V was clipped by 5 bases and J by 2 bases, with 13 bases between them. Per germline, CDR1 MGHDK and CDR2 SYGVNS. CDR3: CASSPIGGAYNSPLHF. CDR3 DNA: TGTGCCAGCAGTCCTATAGGGGGGGCCTATAATTCACCCCTCCACTTT.

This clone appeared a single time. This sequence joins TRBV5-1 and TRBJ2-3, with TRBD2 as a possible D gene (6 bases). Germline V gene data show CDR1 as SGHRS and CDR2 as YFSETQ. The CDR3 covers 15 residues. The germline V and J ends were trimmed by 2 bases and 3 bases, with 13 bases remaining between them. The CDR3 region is CASSFRAGSTDTQYF. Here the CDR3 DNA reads TGCGCCAGCAGCTTCCGAGCGGGTTCGACAGATACGCAGTATTTT.

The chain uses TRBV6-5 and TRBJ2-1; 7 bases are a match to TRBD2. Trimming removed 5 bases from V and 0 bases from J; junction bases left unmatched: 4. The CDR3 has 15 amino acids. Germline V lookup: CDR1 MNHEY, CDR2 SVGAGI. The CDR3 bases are TGTGCCAGCAGTCCACTAGCGCGCTCCTACAATGAGCAGTTCTTC. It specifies CASSPLARSYNEQFF.

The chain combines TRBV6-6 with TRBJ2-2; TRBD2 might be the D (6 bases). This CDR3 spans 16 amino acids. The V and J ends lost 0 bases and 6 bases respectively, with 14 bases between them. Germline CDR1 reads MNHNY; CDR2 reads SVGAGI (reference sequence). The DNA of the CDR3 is TGTGCCAGCAGTTACTCCGGGACTGACTTACCCGGGGAGCTGTTTTTT. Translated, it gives CASSYSGTDLPGELFF.

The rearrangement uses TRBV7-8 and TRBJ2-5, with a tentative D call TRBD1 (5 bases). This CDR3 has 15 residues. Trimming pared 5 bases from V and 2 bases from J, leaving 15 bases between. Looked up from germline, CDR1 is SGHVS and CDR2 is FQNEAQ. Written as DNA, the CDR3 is TGTGCCAGCAGCCCCCGGTGGGGCTCACAAGAGACCCAGTACTTC. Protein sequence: CASSPRWGSQETQYF.